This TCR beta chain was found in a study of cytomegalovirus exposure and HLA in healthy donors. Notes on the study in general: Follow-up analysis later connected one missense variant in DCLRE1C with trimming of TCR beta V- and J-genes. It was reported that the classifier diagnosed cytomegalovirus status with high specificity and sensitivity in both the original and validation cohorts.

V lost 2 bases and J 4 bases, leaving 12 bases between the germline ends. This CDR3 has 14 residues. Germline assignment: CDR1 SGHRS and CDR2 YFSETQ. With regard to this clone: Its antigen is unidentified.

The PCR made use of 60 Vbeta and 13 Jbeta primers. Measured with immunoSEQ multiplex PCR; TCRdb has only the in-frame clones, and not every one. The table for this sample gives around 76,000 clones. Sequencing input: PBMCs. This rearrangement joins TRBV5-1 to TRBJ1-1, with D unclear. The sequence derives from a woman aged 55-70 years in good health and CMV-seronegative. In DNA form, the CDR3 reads TGCGCCAGCAGCTTTCCCCGGGTGGGCACTGAAGCTTTCTTT. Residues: CASSFPRVGTEAFF.